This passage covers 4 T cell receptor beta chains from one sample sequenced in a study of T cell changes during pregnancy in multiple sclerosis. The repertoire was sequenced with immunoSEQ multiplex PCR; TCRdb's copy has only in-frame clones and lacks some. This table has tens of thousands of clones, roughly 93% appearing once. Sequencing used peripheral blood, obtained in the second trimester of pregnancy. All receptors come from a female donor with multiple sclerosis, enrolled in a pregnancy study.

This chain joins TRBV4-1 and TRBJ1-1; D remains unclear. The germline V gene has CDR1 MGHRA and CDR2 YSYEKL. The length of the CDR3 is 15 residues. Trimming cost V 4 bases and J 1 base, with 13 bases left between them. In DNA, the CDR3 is TGCGCCAGCAGCCGCCTAGCGACACCGAACACTGAAGCTTTCTTT. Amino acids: CASSRLATPNTEAFF.

The CDR3 loop reads CASSPRLAGSYNEQFF. The CDR3, as DNA: TGTGCCAGCAGCCCGCGACTAGCGGGGTCCTACAATGAGCAGTTCTTC. The chain has TRBV9 and TRBJ2-1, with 11 nucleotides matching TRBD2. Germline V gene data show CDR1 as SGDLS and CDR2 as YYNGEE. The CDR3 has 16 amino acids. With 4 bases clipped from V and 1 base from J, the junction kept 4 bases outside the gene matches.

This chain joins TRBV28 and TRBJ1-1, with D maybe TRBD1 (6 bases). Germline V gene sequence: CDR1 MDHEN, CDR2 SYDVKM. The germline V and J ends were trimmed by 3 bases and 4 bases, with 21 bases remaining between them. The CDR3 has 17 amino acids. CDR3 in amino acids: CASSFSVNNPGVTEAFF. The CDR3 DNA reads TGTGCCAGCAGTTTTTCGGTTAACAACCCAGGGGTCACTGAAGCTTTCTTT. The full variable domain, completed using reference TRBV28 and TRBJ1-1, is DVKVTQSSRYLVKRTGEKVFLECVQDMDHENMFWYRQDPGLGLRLIYFSYDVKMKEKGDIPEGYSVSREKKERFSLILESASTNQTSMYLCASSFSVNNPGVTEAFFGQGTRLTVV.

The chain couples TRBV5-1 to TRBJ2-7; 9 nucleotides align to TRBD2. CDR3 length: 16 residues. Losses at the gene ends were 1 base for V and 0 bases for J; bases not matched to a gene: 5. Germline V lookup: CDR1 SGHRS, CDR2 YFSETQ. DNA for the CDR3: TGCGCCAGCAGCTTGAGTGGCGGGGGGGCCTCCTACGAGCAGTACTTC. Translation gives CASSLSGGGASYEQYF.